Shown below are 30 T cell receptor beta chains from a single sample sequenced in a study of blood T cells in healthy people across ages. The authors ran a second PCR of 7 to 11 cycles using a sample-barcoded 5' primer and a J-beta primer mix. TCRdb redid the calling of the 5' RACE reads with MiXCR, one entry per CDR3 protein. The sample consists of some 1.6 million distinct CDR3 sequences, 34% of them appearing once. Sequenced: blood. Source of these receptors: a woman aged 25 to 39 in good health.

On this clonotype itself: A read error may produce the germline difference seen at one junction end. The chain uses TRBV5-1 and TRBJ1-2, with D perhaps TRBD1 (6 bases). Germline CDR1 reads SGHRS; CDR2 reads YFSETQ. The CDR3 totals 16 residues. CDR3 protein: CASSLEGDTTDYGDTF. CDR3 nucleotides: TGCGCCAGCAGCTTGGAGGGGGACACAACAGACTATGGCGACACCTTC.

In its sample, this clonotype was seen a few times. The chain employs TRBV7-2 and TRBJ1-2, with 7 bases fitting TRBD1. The CDR3 has 14 amino acids. V lost 2 bases to trimming and J lost 8 bases; unmatched junction nucleotides: 8. CDR1 and CDR2 from the germline V gene are SGHTA and FQGNSA. Written as DNA, the CDR3 is TGTGCCAGCAGCTTATTAATCGTGGGACAGGGCTACACCTTC. Translation gives CASSLLIVGQGYTF.

The V gene is TRBV5-5, the J gene TRBJ1-5; D uncertain. Trimming took off 0 bases at V and 4 bases at J, with 11 bases between the two ends. CDR1 is SGHKS, CDR2 YYEKEE, per germline (reference sequence). The CDR3 covers 15 residues. CDR3 in amino acids: CASSLAGVRNQPQHF. In DNA, the CDR3 is TGTGCCAGCAGCTTGGCTGGGGTGCGGAATCAGCCCCAGCATTTT.

This clonotype was seen a few times. V gene TRBV2 combines with J gene TRBJ2-1; 10 bases line up with TRBD1. The CDR3 extends over 13 amino acids. J was trimmed by 7 bases and V by 8 bases; bases with no gene match: 5. The germline V gene has CDR1 SNHLY and CDR2 FYNNEI. CDR3 nucleotide sequence: TGTGCCAGCTCGACAGGGGGCGGGAATGAGCAGTTCTTC. Translating it yields CASSTGGGNEQFF.

The chain is built from TRBV10-2 and TRBJ2-7; tentative D call: TRBD2 (5 bases). The V gene's germline CDR1 is WSHSY and CDR2 SAAADI. V gave up 6 bases and J gave up 2 bases, with 20 bases separating them. This CDR3 spans 16 amino acids. The CDR3 nucleotides read TGCGCCAGCAGGGACCACCAAGCGGTACGAACCTACGAGCAGTACTTC. Translated, it gives CASRDHQAVRTYEQYF.

The chain has TRBV25-1 and TRBJ2-7; D unclear. V lost 2 bases and J lost 0, with 11 bases in between. Germline CDR1 is MGHDK and CDR2 is SYGVNS. The CDR3 extends over 15 amino acids. The CDR3 spells CASSESLGYSYEQYF. The CDR3 DNA reads as TGTGCCAGCAGTGAAAGTCTGGGATACTCCTACGAGCAGTACTTC.

The chain combines TRBV6-6 with TRBJ2-2; TRBD2 matches at 8 bases. The CDR3 contains 16 residues. CDR1 and CDR2 (germline): MNHNY, SVGAGI (reference sequence). J was trimmed by 2 bases and V by 6 bases; bases with no gene match: 8. DNA for the CDR3: TGTGCCAGCAGGGAAATAGCGGGGTCCAACACCGGGGAGCTGTTTTTT. This translates into CASREIAGSNTGELFF.

The sample holds a few counts of this clonotype. The chain uses TRBV5-5 and TRBJ2-7; TRBD2 might be the D (7 bases). The V end was cut by 4 bases, the J end by 8 bases, with 16 bases between. Germline loops: CDR1 SGHKS, CDR2 YYEKEE (reference sequence). This CDR3 comprises 13 residues. CDR3 sequence: CASSGGGGIKQYF. Here the CDR3 DNA reads TGTGCCAGCAGCGGGGGAGGGGGTATCAAGCAGTACTTC.

The chain recombines TRBV20-1 with TRBJ1-1; the D is unclear. Per germline, CDR1 DFQATT and CDR2 SNEGSKA (reference sequence). The CDR3 has 12 residues. V was clipped by 4 bases and J by 5 bases, with 11 bases between them. CDR3 residues: CSANIGRTEAFF. The CDR3 nucleotides read TGCAGTGCTAATATCGGGCGGACTGAAGCTTTCTTT.

Remarks on this clonotype: One end of the junction fails to match germline, which may point to a read error. The rearrangement links TRBV12-3 or TRBV12-4 to TRBJ2-1, with a tentative D call TRBD1 (5 bases). This CDR3 has 13 residues. CDR3 bases: TGTGCCAGCAGGACAGACAGTTCTAATGAACAGTTCTTC. It is translated as CASRTDSSNEQFF.

In this sample, this clonotype turned up a few times. The chain links TRBV4-1 to TRBJ1-2; D unclear. Deletions cut 3 bases from V and 7 bases from J, with 21 bases between. This CDR3 has 16 amino acids. Germline V gene data show CDR1 as MGHRA and CDR2 as YSYEKL. The CDR3 loop is CASSHIDVSRERGYTF. CDR3 coding DNA: TGCGCCAGCAGCCATATAGACGTTTCAAGAGAACGTGGCTACACCTTC.

This clonotype was counted ten times or more. This chain uses TRBV4-1 with TRBJ2-3; the match to TRBD1 covers 10 bases. The CDR3 runs to 14 residues. Germline values: CDR1 MGHRA, CDR2 YSYEKL. With 4 bases clipped from V and 4 bases from J, the junction kept 2 bases outside the gene matches. The CDR3 coding sequence is TGCGCCAGCAGCCCGGACAGGGGGTCAGATACGCAGTATTTT. Its translation: CASSPDRGSDTQYF.

This clonotype has only a few counts. The chain links TRBV5-6 to TRBJ2-7; D is perhaps TRBD1 or TRBD2 (5 bases each). CDR1 is SGHDT and CDR2 is YYEEEE in the germline V gene. With 5 bases removed from V and 5 bases from J, the gap between germline ends came to 11 bases. The CDR3 covers 12 residues. The CDR3 coding sequence is TGTGCCAGCAGTTGGGGACGTGACGAGCAGTACTTC. This codes for CASSWGRDEQYF.

The rearrangement links TRBV24-1 to TRBJ2-2, with TRBD1 matching over 8 bases. V lost 2 bases, J lost 4 bases, and 2 bases stayed unmatched. Germline V gene lookup returns CDR1 KGHDR and CDR2 SFDVKD. The CDR3 spans 15 residues. As DNA, the CDR3 is TGTGCCACCAGTGATTCAGGGGGCCGCACCGGGGAGCTGTTTTTT. Its protein is CATSDSGGRTGELFF.

The chain joins TRBV5-5 to TRBJ1-1; 8 bases line up with TRBD1. V was clipped by 4 bases and J by 7 bases; unmatched bases: 15. The germline V gene encodes CDR1 SGHKS and CDR2 YYEKEE (reference sequence). The CDR3 runs 16 residues. CDR3: CASSLVEGTGRSEAFF. DNA for the CDR3: TGTGCCAGCAGCCTGGTCGAAGGGACAGGAAGGAGTGAAGCTTTCTTT.

In this sample, this clonotype turned up many times. This chain connects TRBV5-1 to TRBJ2-5; TRBD2 matches at 7 bases. The CDR3 is 16 amino acids. Germline lookup yields CDR1 SGHRS and CDR2 YFSETQ. With 2 bases clipped from V and 2 bases from J, the junction kept 9 bases outside the gene matches. CDR3: CASSFGERGFQETQYF. As DNA, the CDR3 is TGCGCCAGCAGCTTCGGTGAGCGGGGATTTCAAGAGACCCAGTACTTC.

This clonotype was picked up a small number of times. This chain links TRBV4-1 with TRBJ1-5; D is perhaps TRBD1 (6 bases). Looked up from germline, CDR1 is MGHRA and CDR2 is YSYEKL. Trimming removed 0 bases at V and 4 bases at J, with 10 bases between. This CDR3 comprises 15 residues. CDR3 region: CASSQEHRANQPQHF. The CDR3 region has the DNA TGCGCCAGCAGCCAAGAGCACAGGGCAAATCAGCCCCAGCATTTT.

The V and J genes are TRBV28 and TRBJ1-2; D remains ambiguous. The CDR3 runs to 17 residues. Germline V gives CDR1 MDHEN, CDR2 SYDVKM. V was trimmed by 5 bases and J by 0 bases, leaving 19 bases between them. CDR3 sequence: CASSPPRRIQANYGYTF. The CDR3 DNA reads TGTGCCAGCAGTCCGCCCCGGCGGATCCAAGCTAACTATGGCTACACCTTC.

For this clonotype: One base away lies a much larger clone, so this may be a sequencing read error. The chain has TRBV29-1 and TRBJ2-5; TRBD1 matches at 7 bases. This CDR3 spans 11 amino acids. The V gene end was trimmed by 3 bases and the J gene end by 9 bases; junction bases not matched to a gene: 4. In germline, CDR1 is SQVTM, CDR2 ANQGSEA. The CDR3 here is CSVDPGTAQYF. CDR3 bases: TGCAGCGTTGATCCCGGGACAGCCCAGTACTTC.

This chain joins TRBV6-1 and TRBJ1-1; no clear D gene. The V gene lost 2 bases and the J gene lost 0 bases, with 10 bases spanning the gap. The CDR3 spans 15 residues. Per germline, CDR1 MNHNS and CDR2 SASEGT. In DNA, the CDR3 is TGTGCCAGCAGTGAAAGTCAGTTCCTGAACACTGAAGCTTTCTTT. Protein sequence: CASSESQFLNTEAFF.

This clonotype was counted between two and nine times. This rearrangement joins TRBV6-1 to TRBJ2-5, with 8 bases matching TRBD2. The V and J ends lost 5 bases and 4 bases, in that order; junction bases with no gene match: 12. From germline, CDR1 is MNHNS and CDR2 SASEGT. CDR3 length equals 16 residues. CDR3 in amino acids: CASSTMPAGDGETQYF. CDR3 coding DNA: TGTGCCAGCAGTACCATGCCAGCGGGGGATGGAGAGACCCAGTACTTC.

The CDR3, as DNA: TGTGCCAGCAGTGACGGGACACCCGCGGATGGCTACACCTTC. Translated, it gives CASSDGTPADGYTF. The rearrangement joins TRBV2 to TRBJ1-2; tentatively, D is TRBD1 (6 bases). V shed 3 bases and J shed 6 bases, with 14 bases lying between them. This CDR3 is built from 14 residues. Per germline, CDR1 SNHLY and CDR2 FYNNEI.

The rearrangement links TRBV18 to TRBJ2-1; tentative D call: TRBD2 (7 bases). Trimming pared 2 bases from V and 7 bases from J, leaving 21 bases between. The CDR3 is made up of 17 amino acids. Germline values: CDR1 KGHSH, CDR2 LQKENI. This CDR3 is CASSPTGGGSSANEQFF. In nucleotides, the CDR3 is TGTGCCAGCTCACCAACTGGGGGCGGGAGTTCTGCAAATGAGCAGTTCTTC.

The CDR3 DNA sequence: TGTGCCAGCAGCGCGTCTAGCGGGGGGGCTTTCGAGCAGTACTTC. The encoded protein is CASSASSGGAFEQYF. V is TRBV21-1 and J is TRBJ2-7; the table calls TRBD2, which could not be checked here. TRBV21-1 is noted as a pseudogene. CDR3 length: 15 amino acids.

The chain has TRBV7-9 and TRBJ2-7, with D hard to call. The germline V gene has CDR1 SEHNR and CDR2 FQNEAQ (reference sequence). The V and J ends lost 3 bases and 5 bases respectively, with 11 bases between them. This CDR3 has 13 amino acids. DNA for the CDR3: TGTGCCAGCAGCTTTGGGTTCCCCAACGAGCAGTACTTC. This sequence encodes CASSFGFPNEQYF.

The chain employs TRBV14 and TRBJ2-7; TRBD1 aligns across 8 bases. Germline CDR1 SGHDN, CDR2 FVKESK. After removal of 5 bases from V and 6 bases from J, the junction contained 12 bases not matched to a gene. The CDR3 loop spans 15 amino acids. This chain's CDR3 is CASSDWTGLVSEQYF. The CDR3 nucleotides are TGTGCCAGCAGCGACTGGACAGGGTTGGTCTCCGAGCAGTACTTC. The whole variable domain, remainder taken from reference TRBV14 and TRBJ2-7, is EAGVTQFPSHSVIEKGQTVTLRCDPISGHDNLYWYRRVMGKEIKFLLHFVKESKQDESGMPNNRFLAERTGGTYSTLKVQPAELEDSGVYFCASSDWTGLVSEQYFGPGTRLTVT.

This clonotype was seen a handful of times. The chain combines TRBV28 with TRBJ2-7; D unresolved. The germline gives CDR1 MDHEN, CDR2 SYDVKM. This CDR3 is 13 amino acids long. Trimming took off 2 bases at V and 1 base at J, with 6 bases between the two ends. CDR3 DNA: TGTGCCAGCAGTTTAATCCGTTCCTACGAGCAGTACTTC. This gives the protein CASSLIRSYEQYF.

This clonotype was detected only a few times. The chain carries TRBV14 and TRBJ1-2; the D gene is possibly TRBD1 (5 bases). Germline V gives CDR1 SGHDN, CDR2 FVKESK. Trimming removed 4 bases from V and 6 bases from J, with 12 bases in between. The CDR3 totals 13 residues. The CDR3 is CASSPSGTNGYTF. The CDR3 nucleotides read TGTGCCAGCAGCCCCTCCGGGACCAATGGCTACACCTTC.

V is TRBV7-9 and J is TRBJ2-5; no firm D call. Germline V gene data show CDR1 as SEHNR and CDR2 as FQNEAQ (reference sequence). Between the trimmed V and J ends, which lost 5 bases and 5 bases, there was a span of 18 bases. The CDR3 totals 15 residues. CDR3 DNA: TGTGCCAGCAGCGACGCTGGCCTCTCGGTGGAGACCCAGTACTTC. Residues: CASSDAGLSVETQYF.

This clonotype was recorded many times. The chain combines TRBV7-2 with TRBJ2-5; possibly TRBD2 for D (6 bases). V dropped 0 bases and J dropped 0 bases, with 14 bases sitting between them. Germline assignment: CDR1 SGHTA and CDR2 FQGNSA. The CDR3 has 17 amino acids. CDR3 amino acids: CASSLAGTGEDQETQYF. In nucleotides, the CDR3 is TGTGCCAGCAGCTTAGCCGGGACTGGGGAGGACCAAGAGACCCAGTACTTC.